The sequence of this T cell receptor (beta chain) was determined in a study of cytomegalovirus exposure and HLA in healthy donors. Study conclusions and caveats: Generally TCR sequences proved uncommon, though certain public TCRs appeared in numerous donors. Cytomegalovirus association was listed for about 170 TCR beta chains. Specificity of a few CMV-associated chains for CMV antigens was verified in vitro.

Measured with immunoSEQ multiplex PCR; TCRdb has only the in-frame clones, and not every one. The data hold 150,000 to 200,000 clones, with more than 75% observed a single time. Of note for this clone: Its specificity is unknown.

This clonotype originated in a man aged 25-40 years in good health and CMV-seropositive. Source material: PBMCs.

The chain's CDR3 is CANSGTGNLYGYTF. Written as DNA, the CDR3 is TGTGCCAACTCCGGGACAGGGAACCTCTATGGCTACACCTTC. V and J are TRBV6-1 and TRBJ1-2; 9 bases match TRBD1. After removal of 10 bases from V and 4 bases from J, the junction contained 10 bases not matched to a gene. Germline V gene data show CDR1 as MNHNS and CDR2 as SASEGT. This CDR3 comprises 14 residues.